One and the same sample provided the 14 T cell receptor beta chains below, sequenced in a study of blood T cell repertoires in COVID-19. TCRdb's table, derived via immunoSEQ multiplex PCR, lists solely in-frame clones and lacks some. The sample lists hundreds of thousands of clones; 85% were seen once. The sample was PBMCs or T cells enriched from blood (not recorded which). Receptors were obtained from a woman younger than 45 who had been exposed to COVID-19.

The V call is TRBV10-3, the J call TRBJ2-1; 9 positions match TRBD2. Germline CDR1 reads ENHRY; CDR2 reads SYGVKD. This CDR3 has 15 amino acids. Trimming at V came to 7 bases and at J to 9 bases, leaving 13 bases not matched to a gene. The CDR3: CAINLAGTSSGEQFF. The CDR3 DNA reads TGTGCCATCAACCTAGCGGGAACATCTTCGGGTGAGCAGTTCTTC.

The chain employs TRBV7-3 and TRBJ2-3, with 8 bases fitting TRBD2. V trimming: 5 bases; J trimming: 8 bases; junction bases outside the gene matches: 15. CDR1 is SGHTA, CDR2 FQGTGA, per germline. This CDR3 has 16 residues. The CDR3 coding sequence is TGTGCCAGCAGCGCGTCTAGCGGGCCCACCCACGGTACGCAGTATTTT. It codes for CASSASSGPTHGTQYF. Drawing the rest from reference TRBV7-3 and TRBJ2-3, the complete variable domain is GAGVSQTPSNKVTEKGKYVELRCDPISGHTALYWYRQSLGQGPEFLIYFQGTGAADDSGLPNDRFFAVRPEGSVSTLKIQRTERGDSAVYLCASSASSGPTHGTQYFGPGTRLTVL.

The chain is built from TRBV4-3 and TRBJ1-3; the match to TRBD1 covers 10 bases. CDR3 length equals 16 residues. V was clipped by 3 bases and J by 0 bases; unmatched bases: 2. Looked up from germline, CDR1 is LGHNA and CDR2 is YSLEER. CDR3 sequence: CASSQGQGISGNTIYF. The CDR3, as DNA: TGCGCCAGCAGCCAGGGACAGGGGATCTCTGGAAACACCATATATTTT.

The chain has TRBV18 and TRBJ2-7; the D gene is possibly TRBD2 (6 bases). The length of the CDR3 is 14 residues. Deletions cut 5 bases from V and 2 bases from J, with 13 bases between. The germline V gene has CDR1 KGHSH and CDR2 LQKENI. In nucleotides, the CDR3 is TGTGCCAGCTCAGGTTCGGAGGGCCCCTACGAGCAGTACTTC. Translating gives CASSGSEGPYEQYF.

The chain combines TRBV5-1 with TRBJ1-3; D may be TRBD1 (6 bases). Per germline, CDR1 SGHRS and CDR2 YFSETQ. This CDR3 contains 16 residues. V was cut by 0 bases and J by 1 base, with 11 bases left in between. CDR3 residues: CASSLEGVTSGNTIYF. The CDR3 DNA reads TGCGCCAGCAGCTTGGAGGGGGTAACTTCTGGAAACACCATATATTTT.

This chain uses TRBV5-1 with TRBJ2-3; 8 bases align to TRBD1. With V trimmed by 7 bases and J by 0 bases, 4 bases remained unmatched. Germline assignment: CDR1 SGHRS and CDR2 YFSETQ. The CDR3 runs to 14 residues. The DNA for the CDR3 is TGCGCCAGCGGTCAGGGGGCCAGCACAGATACGCAGTATTTT. Its protein product is CASGQGASTDTQYF.

This sequence joins TRBV6-5 and TRBJ2-7; 7 nucleotides align to TRBD2. CDR1 MNHEY and CDR2 SVGAGI come from the germline V gene. V trimming: 5 bases; J trimming: 10 bases; junction bases outside the gene matches: 11. The CDR3 is 13 amino acids. The chain's CDR3 is CASSRDSGPPQYF. Here the CDR3 DNA reads TGTGCCAGCAGTAGGGATAGCGGGCCCCCTCAGTACTTC.

The chain employs TRBV27 and TRBJ1-2, with D possibly matching TRBD1 (6 bases). Germline CDR1 MNHEY, CDR2 SMNVEV (reference sequence). The V end was cut by 3 bases, the J end by 4 bases, with 9 bases between. The CDR3 has 13 residues. In nucleotides, the CDR3 is TGTGCCAGCAGTTTTGGGGGCCCCTATGGCTACACCTTC. Its translation: CASSFGGPYGYTF.

This chain uses TRBV28 with TRBJ2-3; D possibly corresponds to TRBD1 (5 bases). Per the germline V gene, CDR1 is MDHEN and CDR2 is SYDVKM. The CDR3 runs to 14 residues. Trimming left V 4 bases short and J 3 bases short, with 11 bases between. The CDR3 sequence is CASSSAGYTDTQYF. CDR3 bases: TGTGCCAGCAGTTCAGCAGGGTATACAGATACGCAGTATTTT.

Only one count was recorded for this clone. The J gene is TRBJ2-1, the V gene TRBV5-1; 8 positions agree with TRBD2. The CDR3 has 17 amino acids. Germline V lookup: CDR1 SGHRS, CDR2 YFSETQ. V trimming: 7 bases; J trimming: 5 bases; junction bases outside the gene matches: 17. CDR3 nucleotides: TGCGCCAGCCTCCTACGAATAGCGGGAAGCCCTGACAATGAGCAGTTCTTC. It yields the protein CASLLRIAGSPDNEQFF.

This sequence joins TRBV23-1 and TRBJ2-1; 10 bases fit TRBD1. TRBV23-1 is treated as an ORF (open reading frame) with a function not yet certain. The CDR3 runs to 17 residues. V shed 3 bases and J 4 bases; nucleotides not matched to a gene: 9. The CDR3 sequence is CASSHRKPGQGYNEQFF. CDR3 sequence (DNA): TGCGCCAGCAGTCACCGAAAACCGGGACAGGGGTACAATGAGCAGTTCTTC.

A word on this clone: One end of the junction fails to match germline, which may point to a read error. This sequence joins TRBV6-1 and TRBJ1-6; 8 nucleotides match TRBD1. CDR1 and CDR2 (germline): MNHNS, SASEGT. The CDR3 is made up of 12 amino acids. This CDR3 reads CASSDSIPTGEF. The DNA of the CDR3 is TGTGCCAGCAGTGATTCCATTCCGACAGGGGAATTT.

J is TRBJ1-1 and V is TRBV21-1. TRBV21-1 is given as a pseudogene. The CDR3 is 18 residues long. The CDR3: CASSKAHLVGRRDTEAFF. The DNA of the CDR3 is TGTGCCAGCAGCAAAGCGCATCTAGTAGGTCGGCGGGACACTGAAGCTTTCTTT.

This rearrangement joins TRBV5-1 to TRBJ2-7, with 7 positions matching TRBD2. The germline V gene has CDR1 SGHRS and CDR2 YFSETQ. The CDR3 loop spans 14 amino acids. V was clipped by 6 bases and J by 0 bases; unmatched bases: 6. The CDR3 sequence is CASKSRGSSYEQYF. CDR3 DNA: TGCGCCAGCAAATCGCGGGGGAGCTCCTACGAGCAGTACTTC.